What follows are 21 T cell receptor beta chains derived from one specimen sequenced in a study of blood T cell repertoires in COVID-19. Data came from immunoSEQ multiplex PCR; TCRdb stores just in-frame clones and leaves some out. The sample includes 200,000 to 250,000 clones, roughly 80% of them seen just once. Specimen: PBMCs or T cells enriched from blood (not recorded which). The receptors originated from a woman in her 50s who had been exposed to COVID-19.

The chain joins TRBV29-1 to TRBJ1-4; a possible D gene is TRBD1 (5 bases). The CDR3 is 14 amino acids. Germline V gives CDR1 SQVTM, CDR2 ANQGSEA. Trimming pared 7 bases from V and 8 bases from J, leaving 20 bases between. CDR3 loop: CSAEVGRGEEKLFF. Written as DNA, the CDR3 is TGCAGCGCAGAAGTCGGGCGGGGGGAAGAAAAACTGTTTTTT.

J is TRBJ1-6 and V is TRBV27; D remains ambiguous. V was cut by 2 bases and J by 9 bases, with 11 bases left in between. CDR1 is MNHEY, CDR2 SMNVEV, per germline (reference sequence). The CDR3 extends over 14 amino acids. CDR3: CASSLREKGSPLHF. CDR3 bases: TGTGCCAGCAGTTTACGGGAAAAGGGTTCACCCCTCCACTTT.

The CDR3 spells CASSSGQVGNQPQHF. The CDR3 DNA reads TGTGCCAGTAGTTCTGGACAGGTCGGCAATCAGCCCCAGCATTTT. V and J are TRBV19 and TRBJ1-5, with 7 nucleotides matching TRBD1. The CDR3 loop spans 15 amino acids. V lost 5 bases to trimming and J lost 2 bases; unmatched junction nucleotides: 6. Germline V gives CDR1 LNHDA, CDR2 SQIVND (reference sequence).

The chain couples TRBV11-3 to TRBJ1-1, with TRBD1 matching 9 bases. The junction had 1 base not matched to a gene; V was cut back by 1 base and J by 4 bases. Germline assignment: CDR1 SGHNT and CDR2 YENEEA. The CDR3 covers 14 residues. CDR3 residues: CASSLGQGGTEAFF. The CDR3 DNA is TGTGCCAGCAGCTTAGGACAGGGGGGCACTGAAGCTTTCTTT.

The chain uses TRBV3-1 (or the pseudogene TRBV3-2) and TRBJ1-1, with a possible D match to TRBD1 (6 bases). The CDR3 consists of 15 residues. V lost 4 bases to trimming and J lost 1 base, with 13 bases between them. CDR1 is LGHDT, CDR2 YNNKEL, per germline (reference sequence). CDR3 in amino acids: CASSLVGGANTEAFF. The CDR3 nucleotides are TGTGCCAGCAGCCTGGTAGGGGGGGCGAACACTGAAGCTTTCTTT.

A single count supports this clone. The chain combines TRBV30 with TRBJ1-2, with D tentatively TRBD1 (5 bases). The CDR3 runs 13 residues. Between the trimmed V and J ends, which lost 6 bases and 8 bases, there was a span of 19 bases. Germline loops: CDR1 GTSNPN, CDR2 SVGIG (reference sequence). DNA for the CDR3: TGTGCCTGCCAAGCCCCCGGGGGAATGGGCTACACCTTC. This sequence encodes CACQAPGGMGYTF.

The V call is TRBV7-2, the J call TRBJ1-1; D is unclear. This CDR3 region has 13 residues. Germline V CDR1 and CDR2: SGHTA, FQGNSA. Deletions cut 5 bases from V and 5 bases from J, with 12 bases between. Written as DNA, the CDR3 is TGTGCCAGCAGCCCAAAGTTCGGGACTGAAGCTTTCTTT. Amino acid sequence: CASSPKFGTEAFF.

This chain uses TRBV7-2 with TRBJ2-1; possibly TRBD1 for D (5 bases). The ends were cut back, 1 base at V and 9 bases at J, with 16 bases in the middle. The CDR3 loop spans 15 amino acids. Germline V gives CDR1 SGHTA, CDR2 FQGNSA. CDR3 sequence: CASSLVGKGIGEQFF. Written as DNA, the CDR3 is TGTGCCAGCAGCTTAGTTGGGAAGGGGATCGGTGAGCAGTTCTTC.

The rearrangement joins TRBV2 to TRBJ1-2, with D tentatively TRBD1 (5 bases). This CDR3 is 13 amino acids long. The germline V gene encodes CDR1 SNHLY and CDR2 FYNNEI. Trimming took off 5 bases at V and 6 bases at J, with 13 bases between the two ends. CDR3 sequence reads: CASSSQGLDGYTF. The CDR3 nucleotides read TGTGCCAGCAGTTCTCAGGGTCTCGATGGCTACACCTTC.

The chain uses TRBV12-3 or TRBV12-4 and TRBJ2-3, with D hard to call. The length of the CDR3 is 13 residues. Trimming pared 5 bases from V and 1 base from J, leaving 7 bases between. The CDR3: CASSLRGTDTQYF. DNA of the CDR3: TGTGCCAGCAGTCTACGTGGCACAGATACGCAGTATTTT.

This clone was found once. As DNA, the CDR3 is TGTGCCAGCAGTCCCGGGGTCGCGAGCGAGCAGTACTTC. Translating gives CASSPGVASEQYF. The V gene is TRBV6-6, the J gene TRBJ2-7, with D possibly being TRBD2 (5 bases). This CDR3 is 13 amino acids long. Germline V gives CDR1 MNHNY, CDR2 SVGAGI (reference sequence). With 5 bases removed from V and 6 bases from J, the gap between germline ends came to 14 bases.

This rearrangement joins TRBV7-8 to TRBJ2-7; 13 nucleotides line up with TRBD2. This CDR3 is built from 14 residues. From germline, CDR1 is SGHVS and CDR2 FQNEAQ. Trimming at V came to 5 bases and at J to 5 bases, leaving 3 bases not matched to a gene. The chain's CDR3 is CASSEGLAGDEQYF. The CDR3 DNA reads as TGTGCCAGCAGCGAAGGACTAGCGGGGGACGAGCAGTACTTC. Full variable domain (remainder filled in from reference TRBV7-8 and TRBJ2-7): GAGVSQSPRYKVAKRGQDVALRCDPISGHVSLFWYQQALGQGPEFLTYFQNEAQLDKSGLPSDRFFAERPEGSVSTLKIQRTQQEDSAVYLCASSEGLAGDEQYFGPGTRLTVT.

This chain uses TRBV7-9 with TRBJ2-1, with 7 nucleotides matching TRBD1. CDR3 length: 14 amino acids. In germline, CDR1 is SEHNR, CDR2 FQNEAQ (reference sequence). The V segment lost 6 bases and the J segment 3 bases; nucleotides outside the gene matches: 5. Here the CDR3 reads CASSYPGGYNEQFF. CDR3 coding DNA: TGTGCCAGCAGTTACCCAGGGGGCTACAATGAGCAGTTCTTC.

The V call is TRBV19, the J call TRBJ2-2, with D perhaps matching TRBD2 (6 bases). The germline CDR1 and CDR2 sequences are LNHDA and SQIVND (reference sequence). Deletions cut 7 bases from V and 5 bases from J, with 20 bases between. This CDR3 has 16 amino acids. In DNA, the CDR3 is TGTGCCAGTACCCCCCGTGGGGGGACGGGGACCGGGGAGCTGTTTTTT. It specifies CASTPRGGTGTGELFF.

This clone was detected many times. One junction end disagrees with the germline gene, perhaps due to a read error. The rearrangement links TRBV7-3 to TRBJ2-3; no reliable D call. The CDR3 consists of 13 residues. The germline CDR1 and CDR2 sequences are SGHTA and FQGTGA. The DNA of the CDR3 is TGTGCCAGCAGCCTAACGTTCGCAGATACGCAGTATTTT. As protein: CASSLTFADTQYF. Full variable domain (outside the CDR3, taken from reference TRBV7-3 and TRBJ2-3): GAGVSQTPSNKVTEKGKYVELRCDPISGHTALYWYRQSLGQGPEFLIYFQGTGAADDSGLPNDRFFAVRPEGSVSTLKIQRTERGDSAVYLCASSLTFADTQYFGPGTRLTVL.

This chain connects TRBV18 to TRBJ1-1; 8 bases line up with TRBD1. From germline, CDR1 is KGHSH and CDR2 LQKENI. With 6 bases clipped from V and 0 bases from J, the junction kept 15 bases outside the gene matches. The CDR3 is 18 amino acids. CDR3: CASSRAGTGVWLNTEAFF. The DNA for the CDR3 is TGTGCCAGCTCTCGCGCCGGGACAGGCGTTTGGTTGAACACTGAAGCTTTCTTT.

The gene calls are TRBV6-6 and TRBJ1-2; D is undetermined. The germline gives CDR1 MNHNY, CDR2 SVGAGI (reference sequence). V lost 0 bases, J lost 8 bases, and 19 bases lay in between. There are 16 residues in the CDR3. CDR3 in DNA: TGTGCCAGCAGTTACTCGGAGGACGAGGACCTTGGGGGCTACACCTTC. Its protein product is CASSYSEDEDLGGYTF.

The chain links TRBV5-4 to TRBJ2-2, with D maybe TRBD1 (8 bases). Germline-derived CDR1 and CDR2 are SGHNT and YYREEE (reference sequence). Trimming took off 4 bases at V and 7 bases at J, with 17 bases between the two ends. The CDR3 runs 15 residues. The CDR3 bases are TGTGCCAGCAGCCTTCCACAGGGGGAGGGCGGGGAGCTGTTTTTT. Translated: CASSLPQGEGGELFF.

The chain uses TRBV20-1 and TRBJ1-2; D unresolved. V was trimmed by 3 bases and J by 8 bases, leaving 16 bases between them. The germline V gene encodes CDR1 DFQATT and CDR2 SNEGSKA (reference sequence). The length of the CDR3 is 13 residues. The CDR3 nucleotides read TGCAGTGCTAGTGTGGCCCGCGGCTACGGCTACACCTTC. This translates into CSASVARGYGYTF.

This clone was recorded only once. The chain links TRBV5-1 to TRBJ2-1; 9 bases line up with TRBD2. The CDR3 is made up of 14 amino acids. Germline CDR1 SGHRS, CDR2 YFSETQ. V lost 4 bases, J lost 7 bases, and 6 bases stayed unmatched. The CDR3 nucleotides are TGCGCCAGCAGCAGTCTTCTAGCGGGGAATGAGCAGTTCTTC. Translated, it gives CASSSLLAGNEQFF.

This chain uses TRBV3-1 (or the pseudogene TRBV3-2) with TRBJ1-6; D is uncertain. V was pared by 4 bases and J by 10 bases, with 11 bases between. There are 13 residues in the CDR3. Per the germline V gene, CDR1 is LGHDT and CDR2 is YNNKEL (reference sequence). The CDR3: CASSPAQKSPLHF. The CDR3 nucleotides read TGTGCCAGCAGCCCTGCACAAAAGTCACCCCTCCACTTT.